This T cell receptor beta chain was retrieved from a study of cytotoxic CD8 clonotypes in ibrutinib-treated CLL. Profiling relied on immunoSEQ multiplex PCR, and the TCRdb table lists in-frame clones only, not all of them. In the table there are around 310,000 clones, about 80% of which are singletons. Trimming took 4 bases from V and 6 from J; bases not matched to a gene: 12. The germline gives CDR1 LNHDA, CDR2 SQIVND (reference sequence). This CDR3 is 16 amino acids long. V gene TRBV19 combines with J gene TRBJ2-7; the match to TRBD2 covers 10 bases. This sequence was found in a human donor with chronic lymphocytic leukemia. The source material was PBMCs, sampled before ibrutinib treatment. CDR3 sequence (DNA): TGTGCCAGTAGTACGCTAGCGGGAGCGCACCGGAGCGAGCAGTACTTC. Translation gives CASSTLAGAHRSEQYF.